This is a list of T cell receptor beta chains from one sample in a study of response to subunit inactivated influenza vaccine. In TCRdb, the RT-PCR reads were re-called with MiXCR into one record per CDR3 protein. The table records roughly 700,000 distinct CDR3 sequences, about 15% of them present only once. Sequencing used PBMCs from blood, obtained roughly 15 days before vaccination. Source of these receptors: a man between 50 and 59 years old who received an inactivated influenza vaccine. Both conserved end residues are part of each CDR3. Each record gives: CDR3 length, V gene, CDR3 protein.

15 TRBV4-3 CASSLSRSFNEKLFF
17 TRBV12-3/TRBV12-4 CASCPGQGVPSSYEQYF
16 TRBV7-4 CASSLGAGEGEDTQYF
15 TRBV12-3/TRBV12-4 CASTGGAGIYDEQFF
14 TRBV5-1 CASSLLGLTGELFF
15 TRBV4-1 CASSHGRGLDTEAFF
15 TRBV5-1 CASTLMGTGKKTQYF
14 TRBV12-3/TRBV12-4 CASRGKASGGELFF
14 TRBV20-1 CSASGDRYNQPQHF
15 TRBV5-1 CASDSAPTIQETQYF
14 TRBV12-3/TRBV12-4 CASSSDSRYNEQFF
13 TRBV5-1 CASSLIRDTEAFF
13 TRBV5-5 CASSHRINYGYTF
18 TRBV4-1 CASSQREGTMGRPGELFF
15 TRBV27 CASSLLVGSTDTQYF
14 TRBV6-1 CASSIGQYTGELLF
16 TRBV20-1 CSARAGGDTHNSPLHF
15 TRBV7-9 CASSPRDQPLNEQFF
11 TRBV28 CASTEGRGYTF
16 TRBV23-1 CASSNGWESRVYEQYF
14 TRBV5-6 CASSLAGQHQPQHF
15 TRBV6-5 CASSYSAGGTYEQYF
16 TRBV4-3 CASSQDTTSGYYEQYF
15 TRBV27 CASSLTGLAGTEQFF
14 TRBV29-1 CSVAKTQGGETQYF
13 TRBV20-1 CSAAESGANVLTF
16 TRBV10-3 CAIRPTSGRNTGELFF
14 TRBV20-1 CSAREGGMNTEAFF